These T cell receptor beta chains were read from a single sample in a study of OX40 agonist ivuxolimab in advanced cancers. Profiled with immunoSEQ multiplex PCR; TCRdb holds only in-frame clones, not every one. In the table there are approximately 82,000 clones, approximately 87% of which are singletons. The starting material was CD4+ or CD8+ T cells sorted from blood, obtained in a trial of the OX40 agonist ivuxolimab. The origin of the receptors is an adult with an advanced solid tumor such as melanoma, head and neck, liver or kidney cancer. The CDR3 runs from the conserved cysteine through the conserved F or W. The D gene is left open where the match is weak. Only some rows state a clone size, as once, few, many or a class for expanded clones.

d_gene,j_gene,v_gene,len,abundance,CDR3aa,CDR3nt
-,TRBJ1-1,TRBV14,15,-,CASSRRGGVNTEAFF,TGTGCCAGCAGCCGCAGGGGAGGGGTGAACACTGAAGCTTTCTTT
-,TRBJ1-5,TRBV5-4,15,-,CASSLNGQTNQPQHF,TGTGCCAGCAGCTTGAATGGACAGACTAATCAGCCCCAGCATTTT
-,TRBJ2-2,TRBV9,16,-,CASSVGATPNTGELFF,TGTGCCAGCAGCGTAGGGGCTACGCCGAACACCGGGGAGCTGTTTTTT
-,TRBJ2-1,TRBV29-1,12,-,CSVVVLGNEQFF,TGCAGCGTTGTGGTGTTGGGCAATGAGCAGTTCTTC
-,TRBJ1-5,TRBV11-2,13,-,CASSLTDGEPQHF,TGTGCCAGCAGCTTAACCGACGGGGAGCCCCAGCATTTT
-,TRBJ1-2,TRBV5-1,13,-,CASRPTGNYGYTF,TGCGCCAGCAGGCCTACCGGGAATTATGGCTACACCTTC
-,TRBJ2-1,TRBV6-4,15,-,CASSAMSGAYNEQFF,TGTGCCAGCAGTGCTATGTCGGGGGCTTACAATGAGCAGTTCTTC
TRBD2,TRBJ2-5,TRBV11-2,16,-,CASSSLPSGGGETQYF,TGTGCCAGCAGCTCCCTCCCTAGCGGGGGGGGTGAGACCCAGTACTTC
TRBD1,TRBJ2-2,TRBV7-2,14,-,CASSRQGSTGELFF,TGTGCCAGCAGTAGACAGGGGTCCACCGGGGAGCTGTTTTTT
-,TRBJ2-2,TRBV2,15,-,CASSEEAGNTGELFF,TGTGCCAGCAGTGAAGAGGCAGGGAACACCGGGGAGCTGTTTTTT
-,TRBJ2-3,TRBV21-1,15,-,CASKRDSWSADTQYF,TGTGCCAGCAAAAGGGACTCTTGGTCTGCAGATACGCAGTATTTT
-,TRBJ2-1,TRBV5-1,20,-,CASSLGDITGIRSSYNEQFF,TGCGCCAGCAGCTTGGGGGACATTACGGGAATTAGGAGCTCCTACAATGAGCAGTTCTTC
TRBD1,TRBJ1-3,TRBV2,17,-,CASSEAPVTGGGNTIYF,TGTGCCAGCAGTGAAGCCCCAGTGACAGGGGGAGGAAACACCATATATTTT
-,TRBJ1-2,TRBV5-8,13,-,CASSLGLADGYTF,TGTGCCAGCAGCTTGGGGTTAGCTGATGGCTACACCTTC
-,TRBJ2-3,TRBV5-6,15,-,CASSRPGLDTDTQYF,TGTGCCAGCAGCCGTCCGGGACTTGACACAGATACGCAGTATTTT
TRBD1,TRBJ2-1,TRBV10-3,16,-,CAISEGTGTGYNEQFF,TGTGCCATCAGTGAGGGAACCGGGACAGGTTACAATGAGCAGTTCTTC
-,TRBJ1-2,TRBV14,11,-,CASSAGYGYTF,TGTGCCAGCAGCGCAGGCTATGGCTACACCTTC
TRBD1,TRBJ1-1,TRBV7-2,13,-,CASSSGQGTEAFF,TGTGCCAGCAGCTCAGGACAGGGGACTGAAGCTTTCTTT
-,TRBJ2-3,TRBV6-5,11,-,CASSREYTQYF,TGTGCCAGCAGTCGAGAGTATACGCAGTATTTT
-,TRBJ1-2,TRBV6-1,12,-,CASMDGYYGYTF,TGTGCCAGCATGGACGGTTATTATGGCTACACCTTC
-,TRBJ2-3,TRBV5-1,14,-,CASSLASNTDTQYF,TGCGCCAGCAGCTTGGCCTCAAACACAGATACGCAGTATTTT
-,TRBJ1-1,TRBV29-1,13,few,CSVSLGRHTEAFF,TGCAGCGTTTCTTTGGGGAGACACACTGAAGCTTTCTTT
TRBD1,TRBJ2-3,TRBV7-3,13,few,CASSPDRVDTQYF,TGTGCCAGCAGCCCCGACAGGGTAGATACGCAGTATTTT
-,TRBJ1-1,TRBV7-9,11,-,CASSLEGRAFF,TGTGCCAGCAGCTTAGAAGGGCGAGCTTTCTTT
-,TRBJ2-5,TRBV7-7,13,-,CASSLAVQETQYF,TGTGCTAGCAGCTTAGCTGTACAAGAGACCCAGTACTTC
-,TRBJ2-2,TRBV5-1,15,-,CASSLGTQVTGELFF,TGCGCCAGCAGCTTGGGGACCCAGGTCACCGGGGAGCTGTTTTTT
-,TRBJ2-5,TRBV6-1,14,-,CASRARHLQETQYF,TGTGCCAGCAGGGCACGACATCTCCAAGAGACCCAGTACTTC
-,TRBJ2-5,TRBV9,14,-,CASSATENWETQYF,TGTGCCAGCAGCGCCACCGAGAACTGGGAGACCCAGTACTTC
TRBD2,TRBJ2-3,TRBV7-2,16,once,CASSDFSGTSYPTQYF,TGTGCCAGCAGCGATTTCTCCGGGACTAGTTATCCTACGCAGTATTTT
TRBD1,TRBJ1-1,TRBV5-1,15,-,CASSPQGDRDGEAFF,TGCGCCAGCAGCCCCCAAGGGGACAGGGACGGTGAAGCTTTCTTT
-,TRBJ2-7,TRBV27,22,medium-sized,CASGAYKAVTLWDPHPLYEQYF,TGTGCCAGCGGGGCCTACAAAGCTGTAACATTGTGGGACCCCCATCCCCTCTACGAGCAGTACTTC
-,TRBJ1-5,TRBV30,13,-,CAWNTGSGQPQHF,TGTGCCTGGAACACAGGGTCCGGTCAGCCCCAGCATTTT
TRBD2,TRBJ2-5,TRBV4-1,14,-,CASSPSGFQETQYF,TGCGCCAGCAGCCCTAGCGGGTTCCAAGAGACCCAGTACTTC
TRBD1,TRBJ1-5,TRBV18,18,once,CASSRMGQGTGGYQPQHF,TGTGCCAGCTCACGTATGGGGCAGGGGACAGGGGGTTATCAGCCCCAGCATTTT
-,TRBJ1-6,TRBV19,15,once,CASQTGSHYNSPLHF,TGTGCCAGTCAGACAGGCTCCCACTATAATTCACCCCTCCACTTT
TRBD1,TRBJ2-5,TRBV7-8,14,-,CASSANRGGETQYF,TGTGCCAGCAGCGCTAACAGGGGTGGCGAGACCCAGTACTTC
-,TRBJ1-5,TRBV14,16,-,CASSQETVYSNQPQHF,TGTGCCAGCAGCCAAGAAACAGTCTATAGCAATCAGCCCCAGCATTTT
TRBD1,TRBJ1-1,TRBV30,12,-,CAWSDLQGMDFF,TGTGCCTGGAGTGACCTACAGGGGATGGATTTCTTT
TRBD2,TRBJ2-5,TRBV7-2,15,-,CASSLVGLASETQYF,TGTGCCAGCAGCTTAGTGGGACTAGCTTCAGAGACCCAGTACTTC
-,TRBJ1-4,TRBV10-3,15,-,CAIGASGQKGEKLFF,TGTGCCATCGGGGCGTCAGGGCAAAAGGGCGAAAAACTGTTTTTT
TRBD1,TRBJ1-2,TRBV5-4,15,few,CASRSGQGRNYGYTF,TGTGCCAGCAGATCCGGACAGGGAAGAAACTATGGCTACACCTTC
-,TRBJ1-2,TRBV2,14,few,CASIQGRYFYGYTF,TGTGCCAGCATCCAGGGTCGATATTTTTATGGCTACACCTTC
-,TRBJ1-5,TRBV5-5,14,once,CASSRSDGNQPQHF,TGTGCCAGCAGCAGGTCGGACGGCAATCAGCCCCAGCATTTT
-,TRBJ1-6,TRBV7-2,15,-,CASSLGGSVVSPLHF,TGTGCCAGCAGCTTAGGGGGGAGCGTGGTTTCACCCCTCCACTTT
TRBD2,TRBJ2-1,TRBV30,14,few,CAWSRLAGSNEQFF,TGTGCCTGGAGTCGGCTAGCGGGGTCAAATGAGCAGTTCTTC
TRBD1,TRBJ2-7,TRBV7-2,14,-,CASSRDRTSYEQYF,TGTGCCAGCAGCAGGGACAGGACGTCCTACGAGCAGTACTTC
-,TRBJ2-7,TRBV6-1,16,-,CASSEAVGKLSYEQYF,TGTGCCAGCAGTGAAGCGGTCGGCAAGCTCTCCTACGAGCAGTACTTC
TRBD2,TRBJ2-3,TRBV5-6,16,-,CASSLLAGGVTDTQYF,TGTGCCAGCAGCTTATTAGCGGGGGGGGTCACAGATACGCAGTATTTT
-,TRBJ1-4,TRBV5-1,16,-,CASSLAPGTDNEKLFF,TGCGCCAGCAGCTTGGCCCCCGGGACGGATAATGAAAAACTGTTTTTT
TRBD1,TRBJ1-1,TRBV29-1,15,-,CSAVPGQGLNTEAFF,TGCAGCGCCGTCCCGGGACAGGGTTTGAACACTGAAGCTTTCTTT
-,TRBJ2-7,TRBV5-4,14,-,CASSVQGPTYEQYF,TGTGCCAGCAGCGTCCAGGGGCCCACCTACGAGCAGTACTTC
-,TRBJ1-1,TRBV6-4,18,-,CASSDKWEGGDMNTEAFF,TGTGCCAGCAGTGATAAATGGGAGGGGGGCGACATGAACACTGAAGCTTTCTTT
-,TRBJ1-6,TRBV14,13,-,CASRGSHNSPLHF,TGTGCCAGCCGGGGGTCCCATAATTCACCCCTCCACTTT
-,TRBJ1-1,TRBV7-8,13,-,CASSLSRNTEAFF,TGTGCCAGCAGCTTGTCAAGGAACACTGAAGCTTTCTTT
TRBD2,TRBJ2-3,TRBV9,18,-,CASSTTGTSGLGTDTQYF,TGTGCCAGCAGCACCACCGGGACTAGCGGGCTCGGCACAGATACGCAGTATTTT
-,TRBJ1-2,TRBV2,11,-,CASSEGAAGTF,TGTGCCAGCAGTGAAGGGGCAGCCGGTACCTTC
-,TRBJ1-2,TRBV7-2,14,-,CASSFGDTFYGYTF,TGTGCCAGCAGCTTTGGGGATACCTTCTATGGCTACACCTTC